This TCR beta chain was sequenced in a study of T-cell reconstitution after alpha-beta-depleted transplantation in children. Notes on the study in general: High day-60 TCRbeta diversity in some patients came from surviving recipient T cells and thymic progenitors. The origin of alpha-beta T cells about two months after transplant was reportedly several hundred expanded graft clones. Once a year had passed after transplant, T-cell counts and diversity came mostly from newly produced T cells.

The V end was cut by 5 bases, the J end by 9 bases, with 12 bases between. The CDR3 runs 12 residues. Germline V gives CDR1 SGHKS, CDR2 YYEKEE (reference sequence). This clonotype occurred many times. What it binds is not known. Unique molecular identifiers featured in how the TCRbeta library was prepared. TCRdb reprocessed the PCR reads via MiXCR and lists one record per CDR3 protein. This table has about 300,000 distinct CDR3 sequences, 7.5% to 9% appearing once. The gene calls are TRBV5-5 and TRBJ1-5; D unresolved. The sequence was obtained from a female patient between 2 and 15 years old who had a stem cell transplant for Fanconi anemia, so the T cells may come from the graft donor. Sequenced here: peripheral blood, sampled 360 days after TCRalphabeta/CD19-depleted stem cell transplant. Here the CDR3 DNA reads TGTGCCAGCAGATTGATGGGGAGGCCCCAGCATTTT. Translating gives CASRLMGRPQHF.